The rows below give T cell receptor beta chains drawn from one sample of a study of T-cell memory formation after mild COVID-19. TCRdb used MiXCR to reprocess the 5' RACE reads, holding one entry per CDR3 protein. The data hold 550,000 to 650,000 distinct CDR3 sequences, with roughly 17% observed a single time. Sequenced input: PBMCs or a T cell subset sorted from them (not recorded which). These TCRs come from an adult woman who had mild COVID-19 (a few samples of this study predate the infection). Cell type and time point are not known. Both conserved end residues are part of each CDR3. D genes are given only for firm matches. Size is omitted from some rows. Given values are once, few, many or a class for expanded clones.

V,size,J,D,CDR3,DNA
TRBV7-3,few,TRBJ2-5,TRBD2,CASSEQPGGPQETQYF,TGTGCCAGCAGCGAACAGCCGGGAGGCCCCCAAGAGACCCAGTACTTC
TRBV12-3/TRBV12-4,NA,TRBJ1-1,NA,CASSLIFWRGGSTEAFF,TGTGCCAGCAGTTTAATTTTCTGGCGGGGAGGGAGCACTGAAGCTTTCTTT
TRBV5-8,NA,TRBJ2-6,NA,CARPGGYSGANVLTF,TGTGCCAGGCCGGGGGGCTACTCTGGGGCCAACGTCCTGACTTTC
TRBV30,few,TRBJ2-7,NA,CAWSWGPTGGEQYF,TGTGCCTGGAGTTGGGGTCCGACCGGTGGCGAGCAGTACTTC
TRBV7-2,NA,TRBJ2-1,NA,CASSLAPPAGISYNEQFF,TGTGCCAGCAGCTTAGCCCCCCCCGCGGGGATCTCCTACAATGAGCAGTTCTTC
TRBV6-2/TRBV6-3,NA,TRBJ1-2,TRBD1,CASSSHSRDREIGYTF,TGTGCCAGCAGCTCCCATTCCCGGGACAGGGAAATCGGCTACACCTTC
TRBV19,NA,TRBJ2-2,TRBD1,CASWGTGRWADGELFF,TGTGCCAGTTGGGGGACAGGGAGATGGGCGGACGGGGAGCTGTTTTTT
TRBV19,NA,TRBJ1-1,NA,CASSLDQGRTEAFF,TGTGCCAGTAGTCTTGATCAGGGGAGGACTGAAGCTTTCTTT
TRBV30,few,TRBJ1-1,NA,CAWSGQMNTEAFF,TGTGCCTGGAGTGGACAAATGAACACTGAAGCTTTCTTT
TRBV12-3/TRBV12-4,few,TRBJ2-5,TRBD1,CASSELPGQGPETQYF,TGTGCCAGCAGTGAACTCCCGGGACAGGGCCCCGAGACCCAGTACTTC
TRBV6-5,few,TRBJ2-7,TRBD1,CASTPGQGYSEQYF,TGTGCCAGCACGCCGGGACAGGGGTATAGCGAGCAGTACTTC
TRBV14,NA,TRBJ2-1,NA,CASSQDGFEQFF,TGTGCCAGCAGCCAAGACGGGTTTGAGCAGTTCTTC
TRBV19,NA,TRBJ2-2,NA,CASSIRQGGTGELFF,TGTGCCAGTAGTATTAGGCAGGGGGGCACCGGGGAGCTGTTTTTT
TRBV29-1,few,TRBJ2-7,NA,CSVPPGVSSYEQYF,TGCAGCGTCCCACCAGGAGTAAGTTCCTACGAGCAGTACTTC
TRBV20-1,few,TRBJ2-7,TRBD1,CSAAGTGGFLGEQYF,TGCAGTGCAGCAGGGACAGGGGGGTTTCTGGGCGAGCAGTACTTC
TRBV4-2,NA,TRBJ2-7,TRBD1,CASSPVGGQGYEQYF,TGTGCCAGCAGCCCGGTTGGGGGACAGGGCTACGAGCAGTACTTC
TRBV6-6,NA,TRBJ2-5,TRBD1,CASHNRGFETQYF,TGTGCCAGCCACAACAGGGGTTTTGAGACCCAGTACTTC
TRBV30,few,TRBJ1-2,NA,CAWSVTSFGARGYTF,TGTGCCTGGAGTGTAACCAGTTTCGGAGCCCGGGGCTACACCTTC
TRBV29-1,NA,TRBJ2-1,TRBD1,CSVGQSSYNEQFF,TGCAGCGTGGGACAGAGCTCCTACAATGAGCAGTTCTTC
TRBV27,few,TRBJ2-5,NA,CASSLRGFQETQYF,TGTGCCAGCAGTTTACGGGGATTCCAAGAGACCCAGTACTTC
TRBV9,few,TRBJ2-7,NA,CASSVGQGSDYEQYF,TGTGCCAGCAGCGTAGGGCAGGGGAGCGACTACGAGCAGTACTTC
TRBV5-5,NA,TRBJ2-7,NA,CASSATNSCEQYF,TGTGCCAGCAGCGCAACTAACTCCTGCGAGCAGTACTTC
TRBV4-1,NA,TRBJ2-7,TRBD1,CASSQDGTGSYEQYF,TGCGCCAGCAGCCAGGACGGGACAGGGTCCTACGAGCAGTACTTC
TRBV20-1,NA,TRBJ2-7,TRBD1,CSALRDRYEQYF,TGCAGTGCATTACGGGACAGGTACGAGCAGTACTTC
TRBV29-1,NA,TRBJ1-1,TRBD1,CSVRGDRESNTEAFF,TGCAGCGTTAGAGGGGACAGGGAATCGAACACTGAAGCTTTCTTT
TRBV7-3,NA,TRBJ2-5,NA,CASSSYLGETQYF,TGTGCCAGCAGCTCCTACCTGGGAGAGACCCAGTACTTC
TRBV10-3,NA,TRBJ1-2,NA,CATRGDGGYTF,TGTGCCACGAGAGGGGATGGCGGCTACACCTTC
TRBV5-1,few,TRBJ2-5,TRBD1,CASSFRDREAETQYF,TGCGCCAGCAGCTTCCGGGACAGGGAGGCAGAGACCCAGTACTTC
TRBV12-3/TRBV12-4,few,TRBJ2-7,NA,CASSLGGVLSYEQYF,TGTGCCAGCAGTTTAGGGGGGGTACTTTCCTACGAGCAGTACTTC
TRBV7-9,NA,TRBJ1-1,NA,CASSSINTEAFF,TGTGCCAGCAGCTCAATTAACACTGAAGCTTTCTTT
TRBV6-2/TRBV6-3,NA,TRBJ1-2,NA,CASRSLNYGYTF,TGTGCCAGCCGATCCCTTAACTATGGCTACACCTTC
TRBV4-1,NA,TRBJ1-2,NA,CASSHRTDDNYGYTF,TGCGCCAGCAGCCACCGGACGGACGATAACTATGGCTACACCTTC
TRBV20-1,few,TRBJ2-7,NA,CSASPFSDLSYEQYF,TGCAGTGCTAGTCCCTTTAGTGACCTCTCCTACGAGCAGTACTTC
TRBV10-3,NA,TRBJ2-1,NA,CAISETINEQFF,TGTGCCATCAGTGAAACGATAAATGAGCAGTTCTTC
TRBV7-3,NA,TRBJ2-1,NA,CASSSLGGAHNEQFF,TGTGCCAGCAGCTCCTTAGGAGGGGCCCACAATGAGCAGTTCTTC
TRBV13,NA,TRBJ2-5,TRBD1,CASSKNRGQETQYF,TGTGCCAGCAGCAAAAACAGGGGGCAAGAGACCCAGTACTTC